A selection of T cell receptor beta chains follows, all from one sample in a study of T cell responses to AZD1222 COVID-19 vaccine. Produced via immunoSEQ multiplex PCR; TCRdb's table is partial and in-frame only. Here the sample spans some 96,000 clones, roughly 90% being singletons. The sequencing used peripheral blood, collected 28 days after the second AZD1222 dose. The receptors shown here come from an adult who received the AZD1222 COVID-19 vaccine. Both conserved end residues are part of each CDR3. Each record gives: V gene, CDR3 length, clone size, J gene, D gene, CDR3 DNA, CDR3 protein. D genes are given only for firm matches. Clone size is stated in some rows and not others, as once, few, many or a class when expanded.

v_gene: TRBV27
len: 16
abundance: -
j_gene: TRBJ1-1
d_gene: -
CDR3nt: TGTGCCAGCAGTTACCGAGGGGGGGGCATGAACACTGAAGCTTTCTTT
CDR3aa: CASSYRGGGMNTEAFF

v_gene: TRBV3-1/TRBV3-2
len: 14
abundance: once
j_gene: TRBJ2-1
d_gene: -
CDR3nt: TGTGCCAGCAGCCAAGATCGATACGGTAATGAGCAGTTCTTC
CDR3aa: CASSQDRYGNEQFF

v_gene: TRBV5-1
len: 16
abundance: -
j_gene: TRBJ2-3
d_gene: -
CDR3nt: TGCGCCAGCAGACCTAACACAGGGTCTAGCACAGATACGCAGTATTTT
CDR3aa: CASRPNTGSSTDTQYF

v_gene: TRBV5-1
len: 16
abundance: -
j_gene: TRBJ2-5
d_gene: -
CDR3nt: TGCGCCAGCAGCTTGGACAGGGAGATGGTGGGAGAGACCCAGTACTTC
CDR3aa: CASSLDREMVGETQYF

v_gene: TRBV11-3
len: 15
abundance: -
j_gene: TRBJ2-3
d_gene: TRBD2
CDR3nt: TGTGCCAGCAGCTTATATAGCGGGAGAACCGATACGCAGTATTTT
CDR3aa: CASSLYSGRTDTQYF

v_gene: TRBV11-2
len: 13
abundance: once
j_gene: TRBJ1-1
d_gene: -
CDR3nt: TGTGCCAGCAGCTTATGGGGGAGAACTGAAGCTTTCTTT
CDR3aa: CASSLWGRTEAFF

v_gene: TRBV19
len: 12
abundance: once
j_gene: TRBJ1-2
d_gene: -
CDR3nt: TGTGCCAGTAGGTCCCAGAGGGTTGGCTACACCTTC
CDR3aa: CASRSQRVGYTF

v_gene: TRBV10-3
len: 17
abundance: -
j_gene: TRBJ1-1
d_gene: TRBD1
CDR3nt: TGTGCCATCAAACCGGGACAGGGGTTCCTCCCGAACACTGAAGCTTTCTTT
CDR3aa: CAIKPGQGFLPNTEAFF

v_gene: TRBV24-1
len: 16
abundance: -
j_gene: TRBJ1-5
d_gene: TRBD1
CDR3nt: TGTGCCACCAGTGATTTGGGGGACAGACACAATCAGCCCCAGCATTTT
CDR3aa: CATSDLGDRHNQPQHF

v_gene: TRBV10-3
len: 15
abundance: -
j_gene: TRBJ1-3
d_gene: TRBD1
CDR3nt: TGTGCCATCAGTGAGGGGACAGTCTCTGGAAACACCATATATTTT
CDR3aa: CAISEGTVSGNTIYF

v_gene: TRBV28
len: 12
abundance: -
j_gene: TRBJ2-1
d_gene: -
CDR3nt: TGTGCCAGCAGTGTCTTCTACAATGAGCAGTTCTTC
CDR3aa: CASSVFYNEQFF

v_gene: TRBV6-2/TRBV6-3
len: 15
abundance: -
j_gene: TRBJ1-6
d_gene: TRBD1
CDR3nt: TGTGCCAGCAGTTACGGGGGACAGGGTAATTCACCCCTCCACTTT
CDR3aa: CASSYGGQGNSPLHF

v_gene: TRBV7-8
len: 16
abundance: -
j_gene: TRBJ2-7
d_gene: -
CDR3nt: TGTGCCAGCAGCTTAGGAGCGGGCCCACCTTCCTACGAGCAGTACTTC
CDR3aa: CASSLGAGPPSYEQYF

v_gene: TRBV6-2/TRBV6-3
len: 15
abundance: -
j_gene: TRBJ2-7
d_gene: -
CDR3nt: TGTGCCAGCAGTTACTCAACGGGAGTCGGCTACGAGCAGTACTTC
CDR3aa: CASSYSTGVGYEQYF

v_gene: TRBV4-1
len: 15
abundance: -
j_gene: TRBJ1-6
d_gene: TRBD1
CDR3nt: TGCGCCAGCAGCCAAGATACAGGGGGTGGTTCACCCCTCCACTTT
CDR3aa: CASSQDTGGGSPLHF

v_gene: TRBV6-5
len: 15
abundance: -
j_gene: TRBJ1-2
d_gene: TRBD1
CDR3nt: TGTGCCAGCAGAGATTTCTTCGGGACAGGGGATGGCTACACCTTC
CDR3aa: CASRDFFGTGDGYTF

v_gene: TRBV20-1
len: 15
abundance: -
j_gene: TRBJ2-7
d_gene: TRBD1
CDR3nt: TGCAGTGCTAGTCTAGGGGCAGGGGGCTTCCACGAGCAGTACTTC
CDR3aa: CSASLGAGGFHEQYF

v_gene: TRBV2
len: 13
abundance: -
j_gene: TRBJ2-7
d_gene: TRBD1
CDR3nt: TGTGCCAGCAGACCCGGACAGGGCGAAAGGAGGTTCTTC
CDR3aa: CASRPGQGERRFF

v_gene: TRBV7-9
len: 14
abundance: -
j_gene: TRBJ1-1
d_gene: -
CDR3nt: TGTGCCAGCAGCATGCCGGGGCGCGGCACTGAAGCTTTCTTT
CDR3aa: CASSMPGRGTEAFF

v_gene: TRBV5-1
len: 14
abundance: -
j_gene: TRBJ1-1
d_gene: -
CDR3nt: TGCGCCAGCAGCTTGACAGCATCAAACACTGAAGCTTTCTTT
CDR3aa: CASSLTASNTEAFF

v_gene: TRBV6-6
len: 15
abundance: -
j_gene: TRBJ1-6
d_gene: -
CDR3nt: TGTGCCAGCGGTTCCGGGAGGATGGGTAATTCACCCCTCCACTTT
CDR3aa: CASGSGRMGNSPLHF

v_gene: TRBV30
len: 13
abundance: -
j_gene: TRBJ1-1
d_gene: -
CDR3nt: TGTGCCTGGAGTGTAGCCAGGGACTCAGGAGCTTTCTTT
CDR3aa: CAWSVARDSGAFF

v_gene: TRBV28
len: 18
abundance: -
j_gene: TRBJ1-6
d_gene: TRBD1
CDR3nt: TGTGCCAGCAGTTCGTCCCTGGGTCAGGGGGCCTATAATTCACCCCTCCACTTT
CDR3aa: CASSSSLGQGAYNSPLHF

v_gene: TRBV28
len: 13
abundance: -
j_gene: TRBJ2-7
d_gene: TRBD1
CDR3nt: TGTGCCAGCAACCGGCAGGGGGCCTACGAGCAGTACTTC
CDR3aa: CASNRQGAYEQYF

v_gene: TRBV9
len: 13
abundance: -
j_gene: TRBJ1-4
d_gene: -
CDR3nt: TGTGCCAGCAGCAGGGGTTCTAATGAAAAACTGTTTTTT
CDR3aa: CASSRGSNEKLFF

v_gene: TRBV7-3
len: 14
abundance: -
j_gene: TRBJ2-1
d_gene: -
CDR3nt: TGTGCCAGCAGCTTAACTACGTCGAGAAATGAGCAGTTCTTC
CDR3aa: CASSLTTSRNEQFF

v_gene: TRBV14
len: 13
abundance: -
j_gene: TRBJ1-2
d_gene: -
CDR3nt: TGTGCCAGCAGCCAGGACAGAGACTATGGCTACACCTTC
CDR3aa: CASSQDRDYGYTF

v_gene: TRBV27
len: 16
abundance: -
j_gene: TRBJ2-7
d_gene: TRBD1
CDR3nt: TGTGCCAGCAGTTTCTTAAGGACAGGTGCCTCGCGGGAGCAGTACTTC
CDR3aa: CASSFLRTGASREQYF

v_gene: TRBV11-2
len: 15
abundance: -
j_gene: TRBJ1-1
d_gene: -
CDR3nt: TGTGCCAGCAGCTTCACAGGGAGGCGGCGGACTGAAGCTTTCTTT
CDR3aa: CASSFTGRRRTEAFF